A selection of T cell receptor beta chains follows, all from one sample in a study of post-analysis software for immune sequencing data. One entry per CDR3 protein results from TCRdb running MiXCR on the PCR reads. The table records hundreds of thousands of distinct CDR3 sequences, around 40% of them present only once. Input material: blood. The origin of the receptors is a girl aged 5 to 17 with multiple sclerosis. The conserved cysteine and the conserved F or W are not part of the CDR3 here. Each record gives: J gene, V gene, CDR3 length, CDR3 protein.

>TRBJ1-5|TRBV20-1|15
SAGRGSTGIANQPQH
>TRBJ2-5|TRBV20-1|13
SAREEALSQETQY
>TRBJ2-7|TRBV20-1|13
SARDPRESSYEQY
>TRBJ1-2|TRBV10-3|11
AISEQGNYGYT
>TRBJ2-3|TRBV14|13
ASSPPGKSTDTQY
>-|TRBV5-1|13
ASSVWNTAGETQY
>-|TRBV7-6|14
ASSWTSGTGLNEQY
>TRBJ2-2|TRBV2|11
ASRRTGFGELF
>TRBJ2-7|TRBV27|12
ASSARPAGDEQY
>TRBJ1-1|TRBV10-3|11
AIMMGAGTEAF
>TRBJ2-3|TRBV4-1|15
ASSQVGNSGSSDTQY
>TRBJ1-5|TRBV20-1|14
SARDWAGLSNQPQH
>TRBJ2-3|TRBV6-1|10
AIQVGTDTQY
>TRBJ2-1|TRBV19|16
ASSISGRGVRSYNEQF
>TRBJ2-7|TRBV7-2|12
ASSFSRGPYEQY
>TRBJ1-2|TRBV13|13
ASSRRESSNYGYT